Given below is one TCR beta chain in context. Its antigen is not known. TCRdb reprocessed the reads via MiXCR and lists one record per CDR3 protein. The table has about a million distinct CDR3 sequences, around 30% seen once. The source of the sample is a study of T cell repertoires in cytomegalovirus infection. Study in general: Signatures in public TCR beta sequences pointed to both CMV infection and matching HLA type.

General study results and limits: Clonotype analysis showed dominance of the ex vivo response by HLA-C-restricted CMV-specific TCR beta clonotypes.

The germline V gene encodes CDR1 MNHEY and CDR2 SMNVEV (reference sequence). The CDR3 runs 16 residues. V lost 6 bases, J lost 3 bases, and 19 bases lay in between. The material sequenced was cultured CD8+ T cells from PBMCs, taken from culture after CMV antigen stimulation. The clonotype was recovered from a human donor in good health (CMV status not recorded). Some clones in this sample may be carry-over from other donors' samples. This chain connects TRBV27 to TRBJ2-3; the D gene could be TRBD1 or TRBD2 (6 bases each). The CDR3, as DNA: TGTGCCAGCAGCCACAGATTCGGGGGCGGGACAGATACGCAGTATTTT. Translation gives CASSHRFGGGTDTQYF.